Shown below are 4 T cell receptor beta chains from a single sample sequenced in a study of cytomegalovirus exposure and HLA in healthy donors. 60 Vbeta and 13 Jbeta primers were used in PCR. Sequencing was performed with immunoSEQ multiplex PCR; in TCRdb, only in-frame clones are kept and a portion is missing. The sample contains roughly 180,000 clones, more than 65% of which appear only once. Material: PBMCs. These receptors originate from a male donor in good health and CMV-seronegative.

The chain is built from TRBV2 and TRBJ2-7; D call uncertain. The CDR3 is made up of 13 amino acids. V shed 6 bases and J shed 2 bases, with 11 bases lying between them. Germline-derived CDR1 and CDR2 are SNHLY and FYNNEI. For the CDR3, the DNA is TGTGCCAGCAGGTCCGGAGCCACCTACGAGCAGTACTTC. It is translated as CASRSGATYEQYF.

V usage is TRBV4-1 and J usage is TRBJ1-1, with a tentative D call TRBD1 (5 bases). Germline assignment: CDR1 MGHRA and CDR2 YSYEKL. The CDR3 contains 15 residues. Trimming left V 1 base short and J 5 bases short, with 14 bases between. The CDR3 coding sequence is TGCGCCAGCAGCCAAGTCGGGGGAAAAGGGACTGAAGCTTTCTTT. It specifies CASSQVGGKGTEAFF.

V usage is TRBV5-6 and J usage is TRBJ1-1; D remains unclear. Trimming shortened V by 3 bases and J by 5 bases, and 23 bases separated the two germline ends. The V gene's germline CDR1 is SGHDT and CDR2 YYEEEE. The CDR3 loop spans 17 amino acids. This CDR3 is CASSSVGRMPGATEAFF. CDR3 DNA: TGTGCCAGCAGCTCTGTCGGCAGGATGCCAGGTGCAACTGAAGCTTTCTTT. Full variable domain (rest looked up from reference TRBV5-6 and TRBJ1-1): DAGVTQSPTHLIKTRGQQVTLRCSPKSGHDTVSWYQQALGQGPQFIFQYYEEEERQRGNFPDRFSGHQFPNYSSELNVNALLLGDSALYLCASSSVGRMPGATEAFFGQGTRLTVV.

The V gene is TRBV13, the J gene TRBJ1-2; TRBD1 aligns across 8 bases. The germline V gene encodes CDR1 PRHDT and CDR2 FYEKMQ (reference sequence). The CDR3 is 13 residues long. The V gene end was trimmed by 5 bases and the J gene end by 5 bases; junction bases not matched to a gene: 4. The CDR3 DNA follows: TGTGCCAGCAGCCTGACAGGGGTGTATGGCTACACCTTC. Translation gives CASSLTGVYGYTF.